The sequence of this TCR beta chain was determined in a study of blood T cell repertoires in COVID-19. The V end was cut by 3 bases, the J end by 0 bases, with 9 bases between. Germline V CDR1 and CDR2: DFQATT, SNEGSKA (reference sequence). The CDR3 length is 14 residues. In the authors' methods: Estimates of nucleated cell counts were drawn from the amplification of reference gene primers. Measured with immunoSEQ multiplex PCR; TCRdb has only the in-frame clones, and not every one. That table furnishes V, J and clone size, whereas the DNA furnished D and trimming. The sample includes 300,000 to 400,000 clones, about 89% seen only once; the top ten take about 6%. Followed longitudinally, the Seattle patients had been enrolled during active infection.

The sample consisted of peripheral blood. The chain recombines TRBV20-1 with TRBJ1-3; D unresolved. This sequence was found in a woman aged 45 to 65 with COVID-19, enrolled during active disease. CDR3 residues: CSASVSFSGNTIYF. CDR3 DNA: TGCAGTGCTAGTGTCTCTTTCTCTGGAAACACCATATATTTT.